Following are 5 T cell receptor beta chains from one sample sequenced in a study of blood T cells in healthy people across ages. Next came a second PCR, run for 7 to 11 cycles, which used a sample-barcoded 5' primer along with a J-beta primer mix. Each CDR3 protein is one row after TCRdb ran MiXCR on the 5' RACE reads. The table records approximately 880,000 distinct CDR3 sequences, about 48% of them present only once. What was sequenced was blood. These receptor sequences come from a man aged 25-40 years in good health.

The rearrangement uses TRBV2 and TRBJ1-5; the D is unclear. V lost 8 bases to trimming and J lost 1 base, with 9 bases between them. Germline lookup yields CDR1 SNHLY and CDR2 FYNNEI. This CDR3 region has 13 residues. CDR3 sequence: CASHRESNQPQHF. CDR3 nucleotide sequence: TGTGCCAGCCATCGCGAGAGCAATCAGCCCCAGCATTTT. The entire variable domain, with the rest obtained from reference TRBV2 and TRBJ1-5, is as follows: EPEVTQTPSHQVTQMGQEVILRCVPISNHLYFYWYRQILGQKVEFLVSFYNNEISEKSEIFDDQFSVERPDGSNFTLKIRSTKLEDSAMYFCASHRESNQPQHFGDGTRLSIL.

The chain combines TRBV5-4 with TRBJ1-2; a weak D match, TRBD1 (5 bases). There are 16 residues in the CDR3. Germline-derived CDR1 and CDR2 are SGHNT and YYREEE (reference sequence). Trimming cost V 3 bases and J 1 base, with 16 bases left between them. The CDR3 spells CASSSGSTGLNYGYTF. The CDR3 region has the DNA TGTGCCAGCAGCTCGGGAAGTACAGGCCTTAACTATGGCTACACCTTC.

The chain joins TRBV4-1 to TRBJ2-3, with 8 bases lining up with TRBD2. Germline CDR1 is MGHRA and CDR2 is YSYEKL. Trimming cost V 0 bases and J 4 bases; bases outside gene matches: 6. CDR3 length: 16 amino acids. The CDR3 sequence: CASSQDTGGRADTQYF. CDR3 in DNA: TGCGCCAGCAGCCAAGACACGGGGGGGCGGGCAGATACGCAGTATTTT.

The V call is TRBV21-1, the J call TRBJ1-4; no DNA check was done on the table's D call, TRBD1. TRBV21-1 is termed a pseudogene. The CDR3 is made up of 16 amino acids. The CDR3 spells CASSKANRSPNEKLFF. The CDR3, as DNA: TGTGCCAGCAGCAAAGCGAACAGGTCCCCTAATGAAAAACTGTTTTTT.

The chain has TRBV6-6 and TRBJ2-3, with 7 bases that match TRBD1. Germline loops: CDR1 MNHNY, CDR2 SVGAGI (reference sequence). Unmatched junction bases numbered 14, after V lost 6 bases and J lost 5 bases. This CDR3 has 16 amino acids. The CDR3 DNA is TGTGCCAGCAGCGGGACCGGGACAGAAAGGAGAGATACGCAGTATTTT. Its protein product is CASSGTGTERRDTQYF.